Reported below is one TCR beta chain. Repertoires were generated with immunoSEQ multiplex PCR, while TCRdb's copy carries only in-frame clones and drops some. In the table there are around 110,000 clones, around 84% of which are singletons. This sample was included in a study of radiotherapy plus CTLA-4 blockade in lung cancer. Specimen: peripheral blood, collected from a patient treated with radiotherapy plus ipilimumab. This TCR was recovered from a human donor with non-small cell lung cancer that progressed on radiotherapy plus ipilimumab. Some clones in this sample may be carry-over from other donors' samples.

The DNA of the CDR3 is TGTGCCAGCTCACCAGAGTCGCACACCGGGGAGCTGTTTTTT. Its translation: CASSPESHTGELFF. This chain connects TRBV18 to TRBJ2-2; D unresolved. This CDR3 contains 14 residues. Germline-derived CDR1 and CDR2 are KGHSH and LQKENI. V shed 2 bases and J shed 3 bases, with 7 bases lying between them.